This entry lists 11 T cell receptor beta chains sequenced from one sample in a study of blood T cell repertoires in COVID-19. Only in-frame clones appear in the TCRdb table, and some are missing; sequencing was by immunoSEQ multiplex PCR. The sample has some 360,000 clones, roughly 86% seen once. Sequenced material: peripheral blood. These receptors came from a woman aged 55-70 years with COVID-19, enrolled during active disease.

This clone has a single count. CDR3 loop: CASSKGTLQETQYF. CDR3 coding DNA: TGTGCCAGCAGCAAAGGGACTCTACAAGAGACCCAGTACTTC. The V and J genes are TRBV21-1 and TRBJ2-5; TRBD2 is the table's D call and was not checked against the DNA. TRBV21-1 is termed a pseudogene. This CDR3 has 14 residues.

The gene calls are TRBV12-5 and TRBJ1-1; 7 nucleotides line up with TRBD1. With V trimmed by 4 bases and J by 0 bases, 14 bases remained unmatched. The germline V gene encodes CDR1 LGHNT and CDR2 FRNRAP. CDR3 length: 18 amino acids. This chain's CDR3 is CASGSPPGQLFLNTEAFF. The CDR3 DNA is TGTGCTAGTGGTTCGCCACCGGGACAGCTTTTTTTGAACACTGAAGCTTTCTTT.

This chain uses TRBV2 with TRBJ1-1; D not certain. The CDR3 spans 13 residues. Between the trimmed V and J ends, which lost 4 bases and 5 bases, there was a span of 11 bases. Germline V CDR1 and CDR2: SNHLY, FYNNEI. CDR3 sequence (DNA): TGTGCCAGCAGTGGGTCAGTATTGACTGAAGCTTTCTTT. Translated, it gives CASSGSVLTEAFF.

V and J are TRBV2 and TRBJ1-5; a possible D gene is TRBD1 (5 bases). Germline values: CDR1 SNHLY, CDR2 FYNNEI. The V gene lost 5 bases and the J gene lost 7 bases, with 12 bases spanning the gap. The CDR3 has 13 residues. The CDR3 region is CASSYGTLQPQHF. DNA for the CDR3: TGTGCCAGCAGTTACGGGACTTTACAGCCCCAGCATTTT.

V is TRBV9 and J is TRBJ1-1; 8 bases fit TRBD1. With V trimmed by 4 bases and J by 2 bases, 4 bases remained unmatched. CDR1 and CDR2 from the germline V gene are SGDLS and YYNGEE. The CDR3 sequence is 14 residues long. CDR3 bases: TGTGCCAGCAGCATAGGACAGGGCAACACTGAAGCTTTCTTT. Amino acid sequence: CASSIGQGNTEAFF.

The chain combines TRBV7-2 with TRBJ2-7; 11 bases are a match to TRBD1. Germline assignment: CDR1 SGHTA and CDR2 FQGNSA. The CDR3 has 15 residues. With 6 bases clipped from V and 2 bases from J, the junction kept 6 bases outside the gene matches. The CDR3 region has the DNA TGTGCCAGCAGACTAAGGACAGGGGGCCCCTACGAGCAGTACTTC. This translates into CASRLRTGGPYEQYF.

A word on this clone: Within the sample, other DNA sequences also encode this same CDR3. The chain is built from TRBV5-1 and TRBJ1-2; 7 nucleotides match TRBD1. CDR3 length: 14 residues. CDR1 and CDR2 from the germline V gene are SGHRS and YFSETQ. V lost 2 bases to trimming and J lost 5 bases; unmatched junction nucleotides: 6. CDR3 residues: CASSFEGANYGYTF. The CDR3 DNA reads TGCGCCAGCAGCTTTGAGGGGGCAAATTATGGCTACACCTTC.

The chain carries TRBV18 and TRBJ1-4; TRBD1 agrees at 7 bases. Germline V gives CDR1 KGHSH, CDR2 LQKENI. The CDR3 spans 15 residues. V lost 3 bases, J lost 7 bases, and 8 bases stayed unmatched. CDR3 loop: CASSPHRGVREKLFF. CDR3 DNA sequence: TGTGCCAGCTCACCTCACAGGGGAGTTCGTGAAAAACTGTTTTTT.

The chain employs TRBV15 and TRBJ1-2, with 7 bases lining up with TRBD1. The trim removed 4 bases at V and 3 bases at J, leaving 5 bases unmatched. Germline assignment: CDR1 LNHNV and CDR2 YYDKDF (reference sequence). This CDR3 spans 14 amino acids. The CDR3 DNA follows: TGTGCCACCAGCAATCACAGGGGAGACTATGGCTACACCTTC. Encoded protein: CATSNHRGDYGYTF.

CDR3 nucleotide sequence: TGTGCCAGCAGCTTGGCGGGCGGGGGATGGGAGCAGTACTTC. Its protein is CASSLAGGGWEQYF. The chain combines TRBV5-4 with TRBJ2-7, with 7 bases fitting TRBD2. This CDR3 is 14 amino acids long. Germline V gene data show CDR1 as SGHNT and CDR2 as YYREEE (reference sequence). The J segment lost 7 bases and the V segment lost 0 bases, leaving 7 bases of the junction unmatched. The full variable domain, with the rest looked up from reference TRBV5-4 and TRBJ2-7, is ETGVTQSPTHLIKTRGQQVTLRCSSQSGHNTVSWYQQALGQGPQFIFQYYREEENGRGNFPPRFSGLQFPNYSSELNVNALELDDSALYLCASSLAGGGWEQYFGPGTRLTVT.

In regard to this clone: A read error may be the cause here, since a much bigger clone is one base away. The gene calls are TRBV5-8 and TRBJ1-1; weak D call: TRBD1 (6 bases). Germline V gives CDR1 SGHTS, CDR2 YDEGEE. V lost 2 bases to trimming and J lost 1 base, with 6 bases between them. There are 13 residues in the CDR3. The CDR3 DNA reads TGTGCCAGCAGCTTAGGGGGGAACACTGAAGCTTTCTTT. Residues: CASSLGGNTEAFF.